This T cell receptor beta chain was retrieved from a study of PD-L1 blockade in urothelial cancer. Study-wide background: Enrolled patients had been treated previously with 0 to 3 chemotherapy regimens.

Profiled with immunoSEQ multiplex PCR; TCRdb holds only in-frame clones, not every one. Of about 88,000 clones in the sample, 90% to 95% are singletons; the top ten hold approximately 9%. Each individual provided 1 to 8 samples (taken pretreatment and on-treatment). Concerning this clone itself: Its target is not known.

Study-wide findings and caveats: The study found that durable-benefit patients expanded tumor-associated blood clones more at 3 weeks.

Germline CDR1 and CDR2: MNHNS and SASEGT. Trimming removed 7 bases from V and 6 bases from J; junction bases left unmatched: 6. The CDR3 spans 12 residues. The chain couples TRBV6-1 to TRBJ2-7; 7 nucleotides match TRBD1. Material: PBMCs, obtained around atezolizumab (anti-PD-L1) treatment. The TCR originated in a man in his 60s with urothelial cancer. As DNA, the CDR3 is TGTGCCAGCACCTCGACAGGGTCCGAGCAGTACTTC. Protein: CASTSTGSEQYF.